This TCR beta chain was profiled in a study of patients and donors after allogeneic stem cell transplantation. Germline CDR1 is SGHTA and CDR2 is FQGTGA. The V end lost 5 bases, the J end lost 9 bases, and 18 bases lay between the germline ends. The CDR3 sequence is 14 residues long. This clonotype was detected a few times. TCRdb fed the RT-PCR reads into MiXCR, producing one record per CDR3 protein. The sample consists of about 960,000 distinct CDR3 sequences, roughly 18% of them appearing once. Material for sequencing was blood, either unsorted or a sorted T cell fraction (not recorded which). V and J are TRBV7-3 and TRBJ2-3; D possibly matches TRBD1 or TRBD2 (6 bases each). This TCR was recovered from a human donor who was either an allogeneic HSCT recipient or a stem cell or donor lymphocyte infusion donor (not recorded which). It is not recorded whose cells these are; they may come from a transplant donor. In DNA form, the CDR3 reads TGTGCCAGCAGCCACGGGGGCTTACGGGACACGCAGTATTTT. It specifies CASSHGGLRDTQYF.